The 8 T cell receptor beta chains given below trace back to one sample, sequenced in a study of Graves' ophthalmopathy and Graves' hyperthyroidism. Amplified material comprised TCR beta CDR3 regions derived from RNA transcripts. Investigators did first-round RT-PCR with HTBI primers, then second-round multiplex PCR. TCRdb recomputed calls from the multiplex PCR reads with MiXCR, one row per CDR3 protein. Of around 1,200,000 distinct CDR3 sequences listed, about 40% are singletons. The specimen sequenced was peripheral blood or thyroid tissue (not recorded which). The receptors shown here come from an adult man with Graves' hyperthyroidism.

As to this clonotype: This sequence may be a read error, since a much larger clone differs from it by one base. CDR3 sequence: CASSLAVLGGQYF. The CDR3 DNA is TGCGCCAGCAGCTTGGCCGTCTTGGGGGGGCAGTACTTC. J is TRBJ2-7 and V is TRBV5-1; possible D gene TRBD2, 6 bases. Germline V CDR1 and CDR2: SGHRS, YFSETQ. Trimming removed 0 bases from V and 9 bases from J, with 13 bases in between. The CDR3 has 13 amino acids.

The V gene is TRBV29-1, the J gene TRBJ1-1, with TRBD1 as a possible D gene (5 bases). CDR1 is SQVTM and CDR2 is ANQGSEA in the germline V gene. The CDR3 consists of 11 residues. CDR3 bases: TGCAGTCATCAGGGTAGCACTGAAGCTTTCTTT. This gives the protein CSHQGSTEAFF.

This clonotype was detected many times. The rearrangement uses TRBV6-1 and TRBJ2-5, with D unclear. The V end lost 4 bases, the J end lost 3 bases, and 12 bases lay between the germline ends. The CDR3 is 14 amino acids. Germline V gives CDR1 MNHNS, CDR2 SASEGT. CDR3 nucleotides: TGTGCCAGCAGTGCTAGACCGTCCAAAGAGACCCAGTACTTC. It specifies CASSARPSKETQYF.

The CDR3 loop is CASSTGQRLDGYTF. In DNA form, the CDR3 reads TGTGCCAGCAGCACTGGACAGCGCTTAGATGGCTACACCTTC. This chain connects TRBV5-5 to TRBJ1-2; TRBD1 is a possible D gene (6 bases). This CDR3 comprises 14 residues. V was cut by 4 bases and J by 6 bases, with 16 bases left in between. CDR1 and CDR2 (germline): SGHKS, YYEKEE (reference sequence).

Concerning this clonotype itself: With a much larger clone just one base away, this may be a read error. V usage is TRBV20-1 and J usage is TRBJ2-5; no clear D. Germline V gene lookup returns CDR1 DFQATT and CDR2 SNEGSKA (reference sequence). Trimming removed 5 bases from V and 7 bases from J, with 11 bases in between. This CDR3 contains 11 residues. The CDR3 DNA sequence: TGCAGTGCTCGCCACCGAGGGACCCAGTACTTC. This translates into CSARHRGTQYF.

The CDR3 DNA sequence: TGTGCCACCAGCAGATCAGGGGGACAGTTCCAAGGTGGCTACACCTTC. Amino acid sequence: CATSRSGGQFQGGYTF. The rearrangement joins TRBV15 to TRBJ1-2, with 7 bases fitting TRBD1. Trimming cost V 2 bases and J 7 bases; bases outside gene matches: 13. Germline V gene data show CDR1 as LNHNV and CDR2 as YYDKDF (reference sequence). There are 16 residues in the CDR3.

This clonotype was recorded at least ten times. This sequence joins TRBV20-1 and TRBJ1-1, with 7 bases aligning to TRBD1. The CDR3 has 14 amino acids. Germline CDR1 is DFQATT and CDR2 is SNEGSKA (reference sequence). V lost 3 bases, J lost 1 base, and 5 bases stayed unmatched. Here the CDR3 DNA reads TGCAGTGCTAGGGCGACAGGGAGGAACACTGAAGCTTTCTTT. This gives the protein CSARATGRNTEAFF.

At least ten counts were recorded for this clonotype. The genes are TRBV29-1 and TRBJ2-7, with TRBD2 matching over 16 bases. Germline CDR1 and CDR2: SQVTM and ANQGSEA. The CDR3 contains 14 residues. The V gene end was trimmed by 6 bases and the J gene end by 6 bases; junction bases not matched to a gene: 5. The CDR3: CSVGLAGGPSEQYF. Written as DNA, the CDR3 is TGCAGCGTGGGACTAGCGGGAGGGCCCTCCGAGCAGTACTTC.